The 21 T cell receptor beta chains listed next were all sequenced from one sample in a study of early T cells in non-severe SARS-CoV-2 infection. From the 5' RACE reads, TCRdb called clonotypes with MiXCR, one entry per CDR3 protein. Found here are about 83,000 distinct CDR3 sequences, more than 12% of them singletons; the top ten hold about 3%. The specimen was whole blood. These receptors were obtained from an adult who was a healthcare worker with PCR-confirmed SARS-CoV-2 infection or an uninfected control (not recorded which).

The genes are TRBV6-6 and TRBJ1-1, with D possibly being TRBD1 (5 bases). Deletions cut 0 bases from V and 3 bases from J, with 11 bases between. Germline lookup yields CDR1 MNHNY and CDR2 SVGAGI (reference sequence). The CDR3 has 15 amino acids. The chain's CDR3 is CASSYSRGGYTEAFF. CDR3 nucleotide sequence: TGTGCCAGCAGTTACTCGAGGGGCGGTTACACTGAAGCTTTCTTT.

This clonotype was seen many times. The J gene is TRBJ2-5, the V gene TRBV29-1; D gene unclear. The CDR3 consists of 11 residues. V was shortened by 4 bases and J by 5 bases, with 8 bases between the two germline ends. Germline CDR1 reads SQVTM; CDR2 reads ANQGSEA. The CDR3 spells CSVVISETQYF. CDR3 nucleotides: TGCAGCGTTGTAATTTCGGAGACCCAGTACTTC.

The chain links TRBV4-1 to TRBJ1-3; D uncertain. The length of the CDR3 is 15 residues. V lost 0 bases and J 0 bases, leaving 6 bases between the germline ends. Germline V gene lookup returns CDR1 MGHRA and CDR2 YSYEKL. The CDR3 reads CASSQDRSSGNTIYF. CDR3 sequence (DNA): TGCGCCAGCAGCCAAGACAGGAGCTCTGGAAACACCATATATTTT.

This clonotype was detected ten times or more. V is TRBV6-1 and J is TRBJ1-2, with 8 bases matching TRBD1. V was pared by 6 bases and J by 6 bases, with 3 bases of the junction left unmatched. The CDR3 sequence is 12 residues long. Germline CDR1 MNHNS, CDR2 SASEGT. The CDR3 loop is CASRSGGHGYTF. The CDR3 DNA is TGTGCCAGCAGGTCAGGGGGCCATGGCTACACCTTC.

This clonotype turned up a few times. The chain is built from TRBV7-9 and TRBJ2-6; 12 bases fit TRBD1. The CDR3 is 16 amino acids. The germline gives CDR1 SEHNR, CDR2 FQNEAQ (reference sequence). V trimming: 10 bases; J trimming: 1 base; junction bases outside the gene matches: 5. CDR3 DNA: TGTGCCACTCCGGGACAGGGGGCGTCTGGGGCCAACGTCCTGACTTTC. As protein: CATPGQGASGANVLTF.

This sequence joins TRBV30 and TRBJ2-7; tentatively, D is TRBD2 (6 bases). V lost 7 bases, J lost 0 bases, and 25 bases lay in between. The CDR3 is 17 amino acids. Germline V gives CDR1 GTSNPN, CDR2 SVGIG (reference sequence). As DNA, the CDR3 is TGTGCCTCTTCTGGGTCTAGCGCGAAAAGGAGCTCCTACGAGCAGTACTTC. This encodes CASSGSSAKRSSYEQYF.

This clonotype was recorded a few times. Here the CDR3 DNA reads TGCAGCGTTGCCGTCCTAACTGCAGATACGCAGTATTTT. Residues: CSVAVLTADTQYF. This chain connects TRBV29-1 to TRBJ2-3, with D unclear. The CDR3 is 13 residues long. V was pared by 4 bases and J by 4 bases, with 12 bases between. Per germline, CDR1 SQVTM and CDR2 ANQGSEA.

This clonotype was seen a handful of times. The chain combines TRBV7-9 with TRBJ2-7, with 13 bases lining up with TRBD2. The germline V gene has CDR1 SEHNR and CDR2 FQNEAQ (reference sequence). J gave up 5 bases and V 8 bases, and 9 bases lay outside the gene matches. The CDR3 is made up of 15 amino acids. CDR3 sequence reads: CASGTGTSGTNEQYF. Here the CDR3 DNA reads TGTGCCAGCGGCACCGGGACTAGCGGGACCAACGAGCAGTACTTC.

This clonotype has a handful of counts. The chain combines TRBV4-1 with TRBJ2-2; D call uncertain. Trimming removed 4 bases at V and 2 bases at J, with 14 bases between. Germline V gene lookup returns CDR1 MGHRA and CDR2 YSYEKL. The CDR3 covers 16 residues. The CDR3 sequence is CASSPVRRPNTGELFF. The CDR3 bases are TGCGCCAGCAGCCCCGTTCGTCGCCCTAACACCGGGGAGCTGTTTTTT.

This clonotype was seen a few times. The chain recombines TRBV19 with TRBJ1-2; 8 bases are a match to TRBD1. V lost 1 base and J lost 4; bases outside the gene matches: 8. Germline assignment: CDR1 LNHDA and CDR2 SQIVND (reference sequence). This CDR3 has 16 amino acids. DNA of the CDR3: TGTGCCAGTAGTATAGGACTCGGACAGGGCAGCTATGGCTACACCTTC. The encoded protein is CASSIGLGQGSYGYTF.

This clonotype was seen ten or more times. V usage is TRBV18 and J usage is TRBJ2-1; 7 bases line up with TRBD2. This CDR3 is 18 amino acids long. The V segment lost 2 bases and the J segment 3 bases; nucleotides outside the gene matches: 13. Germline-derived CDR1 and CDR2 are KGHSH and LQKENI. CDR3 coding DNA: TGTGCCAGCTCACCAATCACTATACCAGCGGGACTCTACAATGAGCAGTTCTTC. Its protein is CASSPITIPAGLYNEQFF.

The chain combines TRBV11-2 with TRBJ2-7, with D unresolved. V lost 8 bases and J lost 2, with 16 bases in between. The germline V gene encodes CDR1 SGHAT and CDR2 FQNNGV. The CDR3 spans 14 residues. The CDR3 nucleotides read TGTGCCAGCGAAGAAGCCCCTTTTACCTACGAGCAGTACTTC. Protein sequence: CASEEAPFTYEQYF.

This chain uses TRBV6-5 with TRBJ1-1; D gene uncertain. CDR1 MNHEY and CDR2 SVGAGI come from the germline V gene. The CDR3 extends over 13 amino acids. The ends were cut back, 6 bases at V and 1 base at J, with 9 bases in the middle. This CDR3 reads CASSAEGNTEAFF. The CDR3 DNA reads as TGTGCCAGCAGCGCCGAGGGGAACACTGAAGCTTTCTTT.

This chain connects TRBV29-1 to TRBJ1-1; TRBD1 agrees at 7 bases. Looked up from germline, CDR1 is SQVTM and CDR2 is ANQGSEA. This CDR3 contains 12 residues. The junction had 6 bases not matched to a gene; V was cut back by 7 bases and J by 4 bases. Here the CDR3 reads CSAQGQSTEAFF. DNA of the CDR3: TGCAGCGCTCAGGGACAGAGCACTGAAGCTTTCTTT.

This clonotype was detected ten times or more. The genes are TRBV5-4 and TRBJ1-2; no clear D gene. V was pared by 1 base and J by 5 bases, with 9 bases between. CDR3 length equals 13 residues. Germline V lookup: CDR1 SGHNT, CDR2 YYREEE (reference sequence). CDR3 nucleotides: TGTGCCAGCAGCTTGTTCGGGTCGTATGGCTACACCTTC. Translating gives CASSLFGSYGYTF.

The V gene is TRBV6-6, the J gene TRBJ2-5, with D perhaps TRBD2 (6 bases). V was shortened by 5 bases and J by 4 bases, with 20 bases between the two germline ends. CDR1 is MNHNY, CDR2 SVGAGI, per germline (reference sequence). This CDR3 comprises 16 residues. This CDR3 reads CASSPRWLEGIETQYF. CDR3 coding DNA: TGTGCCAGCAGTCCCCGGTGGTTGGAGGGAATAGAGACCCAGTACTTC.

This clonotype was picked up many times. The V gene is TRBV12-3 or TRBV12-4, the J gene TRBJ2-7, with D perhaps TRBD1 or TRBD2 (5 bases each). There are 13 residues in the CDR3. V was pared by 6 bases and J by 1 base, with 10 bases between. CDR3 amino acids: CASRKRTSYEQYF. In nucleotides, the CDR3 is TGTGCCAGCAGGAAGCGGACATCCTACGAGCAGTACTTC.

This clonotype has a count of ten or more. This sequence joins TRBV9 and TRBJ2-1, with a tentative D call TRBD1 (6 bases). The V gene's germline CDR1 is SGDLS and CDR2 YYNGEE. Between the trimmed V and J ends, which lost 3 bases and 0 bases, there was a span of 13 bases. This CDR3 has 16 residues. In DNA form, the CDR3 reads TGTGCCAGCAGCGACGTACAGGGTAGCTCCTACAATGAGCAGTTCTTC. Amino acid sequence: CASSDVQGSSYNEQFF.

This clonotype has ten or more counts. The gene calls are TRBV7-9 and TRBJ1-1, with D unclear. The CDR3 has 16 amino acids. Germline V gene lookup returns CDR1 SEHNR and CDR2 FQNEAQ (reference sequence). Deletions cut 4 bases from V and 0 bases from J, with 15 bases between. CDR3 in amino acids: CASSSIQSRMNTEAFF. The CDR3 bases are TGTGCCAGCAGCTCAATACAGAGCCGGATGAACACTGAAGCTTTCTTT.

The rearrangement joins TRBV4-1 to TRBJ2-4; D is perhaps TRBD2 (5 bases). The CDR3 totals 17 residues. V lost 3 bases to trimming and J lost 0 bases, with 15 bases between them. From germline, CDR1 is MGHRA and CDR2 YSYEKL. The CDR3 DNA reads as TGCGCCAGCAGCCAGCGCACCGACGGGGTAGCCAAAAACATTCAGTACTTC. It translates to CASSQRTDGVAKNIQYF.

The chain carries TRBV29-1 and TRBJ1-2; D may be TRBD1 (6 bases). V shed 2 bases and J shed 6 bases, with 13 bases lying between them. CDR3 size: 13 residues. Germline V gene sequence: CDR1 SQVTM, CDR2 ANQGSEA. Here the CDR3 DNA reads TGCAGCGTTGAAATGGGGGCCCCGCATGGCTACACCTTC. This encodes CSVEMGAPHGYTF.